One and the same sample provided the 27 T cell receptor beta chains below, sequenced in a study of T cell changes during pregnancy in multiple sclerosis. Only in-frame clones appear in the TCRdb table, and some are missing; sequencing was by immunoSEQ multiplex PCR. The table has approximately 98,000 clones, 92% seen once. Material: peripheral blood, obtained after pregnancy. Source of these receptors: a female donor in good health, enrolled as a control in a pregnancy study.

The chain has TRBV30 and TRBJ1-3; no firm D call. V dropped 3 bases and J dropped 2 bases, with 17 bases sitting between them. This CDR3 is built from 16 residues. CDR1 is GTSNPN and CDR2 is SVGIG in the germline V gene (reference sequence). This CDR3 reads CAWRNRGFGTGNTIYF. DNA for the CDR3: TGTGCCTGGAGAAACAGAGGGTTCGGGACTGGAAACACCATATATTTT.

V usage is TRBV7-8 and J usage is TRBJ2-1; 9 bases are a match to TRBD2. The germline V gene has CDR1 SGHVS and CDR2 FQNEAQ. Trimming took 9 bases from V and 0 from J; bases not matched to a gene: 9. The length of the CDR3 is 16 residues. The CDR3 loop is CASTYSGGISYNEQFF. CDR3 coding DNA: TGTGCCAGTACTTATAGCGGGGGAATCTCCTACAATGAGCAGTTCTTC.

V usage is TRBV2 and J usage is TRBJ2-5; possible D gene TRBD1, 6 bases. The germline V and J ends were trimmed by 3 bases and 4 bases, with 6 bases remaining between them. Germline-derived CDR1 and CDR2 are SNHLY and FYNNEI. The CDR3 totals 12 residues. For the CDR3, the DNA is TGTGCCAGCAGTGAGACAGGAGAGACCCAGTACTTC. Its protein is CASSETGETQYF. Together with reference TRBV2 and TRBJ2-5, the CDR3 gives the full variable domain: EPEVTQTPSHQVTQMGQEVILRCVPISNHLYFYWYRQILGQKVEFLVSFYNNEISEKSEIFDDQFSVERPDGSNFTLKIRSTKLEDSAMYFCASSETGETQYFGPGTRLLVL.

The chain combines TRBV7-9 with TRBJ2-5, with a weak D call TRBD2 (5 bases). The V gene's germline CDR1 is SEHNR and CDR2 FQNEAQ (reference sequence). The germline V and J ends were trimmed by 5 bases and 4 bases, with 17 bases remaining between them. The CDR3 runs to 15 residues. The CDR3 loop reads CASSPPSSLGETQYF. The CDR3 nucleotides are TGTGCCAGCAGCCCCCCTAGCTCCCTCGGAGAGACCCAGTACTTC.

V and J are TRBV30 and TRBJ1-2; the D is unclear. Per the germline V gene, CDR1 is GTSNPN and CDR2 is SVGIG (reference sequence). Between the trimmed V and J ends, which lost 1 base and 6 bases, there was a span of 15 bases. This CDR3 is built from 14 residues. In DNA form, the CDR3 reads TGTGCCTGGAGTGACCTAACCTGGTTGAATGGCTACACCTTC. Translating gives CAWSDLTWLNGYTF.

The DNA of the CDR3 is TGTGCCAGCAGTCCGACGAGGGGGCGGGTATCTGAAGCTTTCTTT. Residues: CASSPTRGRVSEAFF. This chain connects TRBV27 to TRBJ1-1; 7 nucleotides line up with TRBD1. After removal of 5 bases from V and 6 bases from J, the junction contained 12 bases not matched to a gene. The CDR3 covers 15 residues. Germline-derived CDR1 and CDR2 are MNHEY and SMNVEV (reference sequence).

CDR3 amino acids: CASSIRLARHNEQFF. In DNA form, the CDR3 reads TGTGCCAGTAGTATCCGGCTAGCTCGCCACAATGAGCAGTTCTTC. The rearrangement joins TRBV19 to TRBJ2-1; D is possibly TRBD2 (5 bases). The CDR3 is made up of 15 amino acids. From germline, CDR1 is LNHDA and CDR2 SQIVND (reference sequence). V was cut by 3 bases and J by 5 bases, with 14 bases left in between.

This chain uses TRBV29-1 with TRBJ2-4; 8 bases align to TRBD1. This CDR3 spans 16 amino acids. V gave up 5 bases and J gave up 0 bases; unmatched junction bases: 9. The germline CDR1 and CDR2 sequences are SQVTM and ANQGSEA. CDR3 nucleotide sequence: TGCAGCGTTCTAACTCAGGGGGCCCTAGCCAAAAACATTCAGTACTTC. Protein product: CSVLTQGALAKNIQYF.

The gene calls are TRBV2 and TRBJ2-2, with TRBD2 matching over 12 bases. CDR1 and CDR2 (germline): SNHLY, FYNNEI. The V segment lost 5 bases and the J segment 7 bases; nucleotides outside the gene matches: 5. The length of the CDR3 is 15 residues. The CDR3 spells CASSPSGRAGGELFF. In DNA, the CDR3 is TGTGCCAGCAGTCCTAGCGGGAGGGCCGGCGGGGAGCTGTTTTTT.

This chain joins TRBV27 and TRBJ1-4; TRBD1 aligns across 7 bases. This CDR3 has 14 amino acids. After removal of 5 bases from V and 7 bases from J, the junction contained 7 bases not matched to a gene. Germline V gene lookup returns CDR1 MNHEY and CDR2 SMNVEV (reference sequence). CDR3 region: CASSLQGNGEKLFF. The CDR3 region has the DNA TGTGCCAGCAGTCTACAGGGGAATGGTGAAAAACTGTTTTTT. Using reference TRBV27 and TRBJ1-4 for the parts outside the CDR3, the full variable domain is EAQVTQNPRYLITVTGKKLTVTCSQNMNHEYMSWYRQDPGLGLRQIYYSMNVEVTDKGDVPEGYKVSRKEKRNFPLILESPSPNQTSLYFCASSLQGNGEKLFFGSGTQLSVL.

This clone was seen a single time. The rearrangement uses TRBV28 and TRBJ1-2; D possibly corresponds to TRBD1 (5 bases). Germline CDR1 and CDR2: MDHEN and SYDVKM. V dropped 7 bases and J dropped 6 bases, with 12 bases sitting between them. CDR3 length: 12 amino acids. The CDR3 reads CASNDGGDGYTF. As DNA, the CDR3 is TGTGCCAGCAACGACGGGGGGGATGGCTACACCTTC.

This clone appeared a single time. The rearrangement joins TRBV19 to TRBJ1-2; TRBD1 agrees at 7 bases. Germline V CDR1 and CDR2: LNHDA, SQIVND (reference sequence). V trimming: 1 base; J trimming: 2 bases; junction bases outside the gene matches: 4. This CDR3 contains 15 residues. As DNA, the CDR3 is TGTGCCAGTAGTATAGCAAAACAGGGGAACTATGGCTACACCTTC. It codes for CASSIAKQGNYGYTF.

The chain joins TRBV29-1 to TRBJ1-2, with D unclear. There are 12 residues in the CDR3. CDR1 is SQVTM, CDR2 ANQGSEA, per germline. Trimming pared 4 bases from V and 9 bases from J, leaving 15 bases between. The CDR3: CSVVWPTGSYTF. The CDR3 DNA sequence: TGCAGCGTTGTTTGGCCTACGGGGAGCTACACCTTC.

V is TRBV11-3 and J is TRBJ2-1; the D is unclear. Trimming cost V 0 bases and J 8 bases, with 5 bases left between them. The germline V gene encodes CDR1 SGHNT and CDR2 YENEEA. CDR3 length equals 12 residues. In nucleotides, the CDR3 is TGTGCCAGCAGCTTAGACACGGATGAGCAGTTCTTC. Protein sequence: CASSLDTDEQFF.

V gene TRBV19 combines with J gene TRBJ2-2; 7 nucleotides align to TRBD2. Losses at the gene ends were 9 bases for V and 5 bases for J; bases not matched to a gene: 9. CDR3 size: 14 residues. The germline V gene has CDR1 LNHDA and CDR2 SQIVND (reference sequence). CDR3 loop: CASFGTGGTGELFF. CDR3 DNA: TGTGCCAGCTTCGGGACGGGGGGAACCGGGGAGCTGTTTTTT. The variable domain in full, with the rest retrieved from reference TRBV19 and TRBJ2-2, is DGGITQSPKYLFRKEGQNVTLSCEQNLNHDAMYWYRQDPGQGLRLIYYSQIVNDFQKGDIAEGYSVSREKKESFPLTVTSAQKNPTAFYLCASFGTGGTGELFFGEGSRLTVL.

The genes are TRBV18 and TRBJ2-3; D may be TRBD1 (6 bases). Germline loops: CDR1 KGHSH, CDR2 LQKENI. The CDR3 runs to 16 residues. Between the trimmed V and J ends, which lost 10 bases and 2 bases, there was a span of 22 bases. CDR3 region: CATTRPGTGYTDTQYF. The CDR3 coding sequence is TGTGCCACCACCCGGCCGGGAACAGGGTACACAGATACGCAGTATTTT.

This chain uses TRBV10-2 with TRBJ2-5, with 10 bases fitting TRBD1. The tail of the sequence fits TRBJ2-7 better, so the J call may be wrong. This CDR3 region has 15 residues. Germline CDR1 WSHSY, CDR2 SAAADI. CDR3 nucleotide sequence: TGCGCCAGCGTCAATCCGGGACAGGGGAACTACGAGCAGTACTTC. It specifies CASVNPGQGNYEQYF.

This chain joins TRBV19 and TRBJ2-7; TRBD2 aligns across 9 bases. Looked up from germline, CDR1 is LNHDA and CDR2 is SQIVND (reference sequence). The CDR3 length is 15 residues. J gave up 0 bases and V 8 bases, and 8 bases lay outside the gene matches. DNA of the CDR3: TGTGCCAGTTCCGCGGGGGGGCGGAGCTCCTACGAGCAGTACTTC. Residues: CASSAGGRSSYEQYF.

The chain carries TRBV18 and TRBJ2-7; 10 bases are a match to TRBD1. Germline CDR1 is KGHSH and CDR2 is LQKENI. V trimming: 6 bases; J trimming: 4 bases; junction bases outside the gene matches: 9. The CDR3 spans 15 residues. CDR3 in DNA: TGTGCCAGCTCTTCCGGGACAGGGGTCTCGTACGAGCAGTACTTC. It is translated as CASSSGTGVSYEQYF. Combining the CDR3 with reference TRBV18 and TRBJ2-7 gives the whole variable domain NAGVMQNPRHLVRRRGQEARLRCSPMKGHSHVYWYRQLPEEGLKFMVYLQKENIIDESGMPKERFSAEFPKEGPSILRIQQVVRGDSAAYFCASSSGTGVSYEQYFGPGTRLTVT.

The genes are TRBV9 and TRBJ2-5; D is unresolved. Looked up from germline, CDR1 is SGDLS and CDR2 is YYNGEE. V lost 0 bases, J lost 1 base, and 13 bases lay in between. The CDR3 totals 16 residues. CDR3 amino acids: CASSVAASPSQETQYF. CDR3 nucleotide sequence: TGTGCCAGCAGCGTAGCTGCCTCGCCCAGCCAAGAGACCCAGTACTTC.

The chain joins TRBV28 to TRBJ2-1, with a tentative D call TRBD2 (6 bases). With 6 bases removed from V and 9 bases from J, the gap between germline ends came to 21 bases. This CDR3 contains 15 residues. Germline values: CDR1 MDHEN, CDR2 SYDVKM. This CDR3 is CASRPTRNTMFEQFF. CDR3 coding DNA: TGTGCCAGCAGGCCGACTAGAAATACAATGTTTGAGCAGTTCTTC.

The J gene is TRBJ2-7, the V gene TRBV5-6; no definite D call. The length of the CDR3 is 15 residues. V lost 1 base, J lost 3 bases, and 14 bases lay in between. Germline CDR1 reads SGHDT; CDR2 reads YYEEEE. CDR3 region: CASSLWAGLLYEQYF. CDR3 bases: TGTGCCAGCAGCTTGTGGGCAGGCCTTCTCTACGAGCAGTACTTC.

The rearrangement uses TRBV25-1 and TRBJ1-2; possibly TRBD1 for D (5 bases). Germline CDR1 MGHDK, CDR2 SYGVNS. V dropped 5 bases and J dropped 5 bases, with 6 bases sitting between them. The CDR3 is 11 amino acids. CDR3 sequence: CASSSGYGYTF. Here the CDR3 DNA reads TGTGCCAGCAGTTCAGGGTATGGCTACACCTTC.

This rearrangement joins TRBV6-5 to TRBJ2-2, with 11 bases that match TRBD2. CDR1 and CDR2 from the germline V gene are MNHEY and SVGAGI. CDR3 size: 15 residues. J was trimmed by 6 bases and V by 4 bases; bases with no gene match: 4. The CDR3 DNA follows: TGTGCCAGCAGTTGGTCTAGCGGGAGGCCCGGGGAGCTGTTTTTT. This translates into CASSWSSGRPGELFF.

This clone has just a few counts. This chain links TRBV18 with TRBJ1-1; D unclear. V lost 5 bases, J lost 8 bases, and 9 bases lay in between. Per the germline V gene, CDR1 is KGHSH and CDR2 is LQKENI. The CDR3 sequence is 11 residues long. The DNA for the CDR3 is TGTGCCAGCTCAGGTAGCGTCGAAGCTTTCTTT. Protein product: CASSGSVEAFF.

The rearrangement uses TRBV7-9 and TRBJ2-1, with D unclear. CDR3 size: 12 residues. Germline assignment: CDR1 SEHNR and CDR2 FQNEAQ (reference sequence). The ends were cut back, 7 bases at V and 9 bases at J, with 13 bases in the middle. The CDR3 DNA follows: TGTGCCAGCACCTCCCTGACGGGTGAGCAGTTCTTC. Amino acids: CASTSLTGEQFF.

This chain joins TRBV28 and TRBJ2-5; 8 bases match TRBD1. V was clipped by 8 bases and J by 5 bases; unmatched bases: 13. This CDR3 is 15 amino acids long. Germline V gene lookup returns CDR1 MDHEN and CDR2 SYDVKM. The CDR3 spells CASGTTGGNGETQYF. CDR3 DNA sequence: TGTGCCAGCGGAACCACAGGGGGAAATGGGGAGACCCAGTACTTC. The full variable domain, completed using reference TRBV28 and TRBJ2-5, is DVKVTQSSRYLVKRTGEKVFLECVQDMDHENMFWYRQDPGLGLRLIYFSYDVKMKEKGDIPEGYSVSREKKERFSLILESASTNQTSMYLCASGTTGGNGETQYFGPGTRLLVL.